This T cell receptor beta chain was sequenced for a study of cytomegalovirus exposure and HLA in healthy donors. For the study at large: Of the donors genotyped, about 410 in all, about 80% fell in the Caucasian-associated ancestry cluster.

A note on this clone: Its antigen is currently unknown.

The PCR employed 60 Vbeta primers together with 13 Jbeta primers. Clones were sequenced by immunoSEQ multiplex PCR, and TCRdb holds only the in-frame ones, with some missing. The sample lists 110,000 or so clones, roughly 80% occurring once. From germline, CDR1 is WSHSY and CDR2 SAAADI. V lost 7 bases, J lost 2 bases, and 2 bases stayed unmatched. The CDR3 length is 14 residues. Study results and limitations: Judged likely to be a sequencing artifact was a cluster of highly shared sequence variants. Listed as cytomegalovirus-associated were over 150 TCR beta chains.

The genes are TRBV10-2 and TRBJ2-2; 9 nucleotides align to TRBD1. Sequenced material: PBMCs. This TCR was sampled from a man between 25 and 39 years old in good health and CMV-seropositive. The CDR3 region has the DNA TGCGCCAGCAACAGGGGGCCTAACACCGGGGAGCTGTTTTTT. Amino acid sequence: CASNRGPNTGELFF.